The sequence of this T cell receptor (beta chain) was determined in a study of blood T cell repertoires in COVID-19. Study details: Acute-phase and convalescent COVID-19 samples originated in the United States, Italy and Spain. PBMCs, B-cell-depleted T cells, or T cells provided the cDNA or gDNA that made up the material.

CDR3 length equals 12 residues. CDR1 is ENHRY and CDR2 is SYGVKD in the germline V gene. Trimming cost V 8 bases and J 2 bases, with 9 bases left between them. Authors' data handling: Reference gene primer amplification gave nucleated cell count estimates. TCRdb keeps only in-frame clones here, not all; method: immunoSEQ multiplex PCR. V and J calls and clone size are copied from that table; D and trimming were computed from the DNA. The data contain 30,000 to 45,000 clones, around 90% of them seen just once; the ten biggest clones take up about 6.5%. The sequencing sample was made of peripheral blood. The sequence came from a human donor in a cohort sampled during active COVID-19. V usage is TRBV10-3 and J usage is TRBJ1-1, with D tentatively TRBD1 (5 bases). The CDR3 DNA sequence: TGTGCCATCGGCGGGGCCAACACTGAAGCTTTCTTT. Its translation is CAIGGANTEAFF.